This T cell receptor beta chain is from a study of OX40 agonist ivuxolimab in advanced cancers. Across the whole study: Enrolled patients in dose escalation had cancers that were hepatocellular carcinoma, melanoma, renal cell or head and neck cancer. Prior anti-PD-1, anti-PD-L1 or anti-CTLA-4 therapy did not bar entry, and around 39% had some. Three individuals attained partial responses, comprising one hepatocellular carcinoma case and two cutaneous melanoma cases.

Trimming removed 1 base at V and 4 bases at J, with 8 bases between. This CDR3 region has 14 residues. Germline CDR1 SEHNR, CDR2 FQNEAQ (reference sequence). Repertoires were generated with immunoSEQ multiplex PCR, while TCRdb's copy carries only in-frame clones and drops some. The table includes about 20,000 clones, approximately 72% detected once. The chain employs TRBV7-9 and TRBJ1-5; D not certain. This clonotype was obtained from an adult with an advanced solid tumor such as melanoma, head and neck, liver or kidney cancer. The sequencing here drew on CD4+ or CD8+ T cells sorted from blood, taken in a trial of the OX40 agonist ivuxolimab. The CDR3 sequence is CASSLGGRNQPQHF. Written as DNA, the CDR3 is TGTGCCAGCAGCTTAGGTGGGAGGAATCAGCCCCAGCATTTT.